These 4 T cell receptor beta chains originate from one sample sequenced in a study of T cell responses to AZD1222 COVID-19 vaccine (TCRdb year 2021). Per the publication, the time point label means: baseline before first vaccination. Library preparation employed the immunoSEQ multiplex PCR assay. Not all clones reach the TCRdb copy of this immuneACCESS table, which keeps in-frame sequences only. Checked studies attribute under half of the gap to unresolved V genes and leave the rest unexplained. The sample table holds some 96,000 clones, of which approximately 90% were seen once. The ten biggest clones cover 2.8% of the sample. Sample: peripheral blood, taken on day 0 of AZD1222 vaccination. These TCRs come from an adult in good health.

This chain connects TRBV5-8 to TRBJ1-4, with D hard to call. Between the trimmed V and J ends, which lost 9 bases and 8 bases, there was a span of 17 bases. The CDR3 is 13 residues long. Per the germline V gene, CDR1 is SGHTS and CDR2 is YDEGEE. The CDR3 sequence is CATRKSGIEKLFF. CDR3 nucleotide sequence: TGTGCCACTCGGAAATCCGGAATCGAAAAACTGTTTTTT.

V is TRBV30 and J is TRBJ1-2; D uncertain. Looked up from germline, CDR1 is GTSNPN and CDR2 is SVGIG (reference sequence). The CDR3 covers 13 residues. V dropped 6 bases and J dropped 8 bases, with 19 bases sitting between them. The CDR3 sequence: CACKVGGGLGYTF. CDR3 nucleotide sequence: TGTGCCTGCAAGGTCGGAGGAGGATTGGGCTACACCTTC.

V gene TRBV30 combines with J gene TRBJ2-7; 9 bases are shared with TRBD1. Germline values: CDR1 GTSNPN, CDR2 SVGIG (reference sequence). The CDR3 extends over 15 amino acids. J lost 2 bases, V lost 2 bases, and 7 bases had no gene match. The CDR3 nucleotides are TGTGCCTGGAGTCCCGACAGGGGGGGCCCCTACGAGCAGTACTTC. Amino acids: CAWSPDRGGPYEQYF. The full variable domain, with the rest looked up from reference TRBV30 and TRBJ2-7, is SQTIHQWPATLVQPVGSPLSLECTVEGTSNPNLYWYRQAAGRGLQLLFYSVGIGQISSEVPQNLSASRPQDRQFILSSKKLLLSDSGFYLCAWSPDRGGPYEQYFGPGTRLTVT.

The CDR3, as DNA: TGTGCCTGGAGACCGGGACAAAGCTCCTACGAGCAGTACTTC. This sequence encodes CAWRPGQSSYEQYF. J is TRBJ2-7 and V is TRBV30; D is possibly TRBD1 (6 bases). CDR3 size: 14 residues. Germline CDR1 reads GTSNPN; CDR2 reads SVGIG (reference sequence). Trimming took off 3 bases at V and 0 bases at J, with 12 bases between the two ends.